These 32 T cell receptor beta chains were all obtained from the same sample, sequenced in a study of CD8+ T cells in alopecia areata listed by TCRdb under 2018. Library construction relied on the immunoSEQ multiplex PCR assay. To provide template for TCR sequencing, every sample had RNA extracted and reverse transcribed into cDNA. TCRdb mirrors the immuneACCESS table, restricted to in-frame sequences. Some clones are absent from its copies; in checked studies, under half trace to an unresolved V gene, and the reason for the others is unknown. Counted in this sample were tens of thousands of clones; 70% to 80% of them appeared once. Around 20% of the sample goes to the ten largest clones. The material sequenced was NKG2D-low CD8+ T cells sorted from blood. The sample's cell subset or site, from its label and the paper: sorted CD8+ NKG2D-low blood T cells. All receptors derive from a human donor with alopecia areata.

The chain recombines TRBV27 with TRBJ2-7, with a possible D match to TRBD2 (6 bases). There are 13 residues in the CDR3. With 7 bases removed from V and 5 bases from J, the gap between germline ends came to 15 bases. Per germline, CDR1 MNHEY and CDR2 SMNVEV (reference sequence). In DNA form, the CDR3 reads TGTGCCAGCACGGGGGACTGGGGGAACGAGCAGTACTTC. It encodes CASTGDWGNEQYF.

This chain joins TRBV2 and TRBJ2-3; 11 positions match TRBD2. This CDR3 region has 17 residues. J was trimmed by 0 bases and V by 6 bases; bases with no gene match: 8. The germline CDR1 and CDR2 sequences are SNHLY and FYNNEI. In nucleotides, the CDR3 is TGTGCCAGCAGGGGGCTAGCGGGAGGAGTCAGCACAGATACGCAGTATTTT. This codes for CASRGLAGGVSTDTQYF.

The chain joins TRBV7-3 to TRBJ2-2; 9 nucleotides agree with TRBD1. Germline V CDR1 and CDR2: SGHTA, FQGTGA. CDR3 length: 18 residues. V gave up 5 bases and J gave up 3 bases; unmatched junction bases: 13. Written as DNA, the CDR3 is TGTGCCAGCAGCCCGGAGGCCCCACAGGGGGCGTACACCGGGGAGCTGTTTTTT. Its protein is CASSPEAPQGAYTGELFF.

The V call is TRBV4-1, the J call TRBJ2-7; no definite D call. The V gene's germline CDR1 is MGHRA and CDR2 YSYEKL. CDR3 length equals 14 residues. V was shortened by 5 bases and J by 0 bases, with 11 bases between the two germline ends. The DNA for the CDR3 is TGCGCCAGCAGCTCTCAAGAGAGCTCCTACGAGCAGTACTTC. Protein sequence: CASSSQESSYEQYF.

This chain connects TRBV6-4 to TRBJ2-3, with 9 bases identical to TRBD2. CDR1 and CDR2 from the germline V gene are MRHNA and SNTAGT. Losses at the gene ends were 3 bases for V and 4 bases for J; bases not matched to a gene: 2. CDR3 length: 14 residues. CDR3 coding DNA: TGTGCCAGCAGTGAGCGGGGGGGCCCAGATACGCAGTATTTT. Protein product: CASSERGGPDTQYF.

The V gene is TRBV4-2, the J gene TRBJ2-7; TRBD1 agrees at 11 bases. The CDR3 extends over 15 amino acids. The germline gives CDR1 LGHNA, CDR2 YNFKEQ. With V trimmed by 5 bases and J by 3 bases, 6 bases remained unmatched. The CDR3 DNA sequence: TGTGCCAGCAGCGCCGGGACAGGGGGAATCTACGAGCAGTACTTC. It specifies CASSAGTGGIYEQYF.

This chain connects TRBV6-5 to TRBJ2-3, with unresolved D. CDR3 length: 15 amino acids. V lost 0 bases and J lost 2, with 9 bases in between. Germline CDR1 MNHEY, CDR2 SVGAGI. Here the CDR3 DNA reads TGTGCCAGCAGTTACTCGGCGGAGCCCACAGATACGCAGTATTTT. Its translation is CASSYSAEPTDTQYF.

V usage is TRBV7-9 and J usage is TRBJ2-7, with D unresolved. The germline CDR1 and CDR2 sequences are SEHNR and FQNEAQ (reference sequence). The CDR3 covers 14 residues. Trimming removed 5 bases at V and 2 bases at J, with 13 bases between. For the CDR3, the DNA is TGTGCCAGCAGCCCCGCCCGAGATGCCTACGAGCAGTACTTC. Translating gives CASSPARDAYEQYF.

This clone has a single count. The chain has TRBV4-1 and TRBJ2-2, with 11 bases matching TRBD2. The CDR3 extends over 18 amino acids. V was pared by 0 bases and J by 5 bases, with 8 bases of the junction left unmatched. CDR1 and CDR2 (germline): MGHRA, YSYEKL. This CDR3 reads CASSQDLLAGGQTGELFF. In nucleotides, the CDR3 is TGCGCCAGCAGCCAAGATCTTCTAGCGGGAGGCCAAACCGGGGAGCTGTTTTTT.

The V gene is TRBV5-1, the J gene TRBJ2-1, with a possible D match to TRBD2 (6 bases). This CDR3 has 14 amino acids. CDR1 SGHRS and CDR2 YFSETQ come from the germline V gene. V shed 3 bases and J shed 8 bases, with 15 bases lying between them. CDR3 in amino acids: CASSSLTSMDEQFF. The CDR3 DNA is TGCGCCAGCAGCTCCTTGACTAGTATGGATGAGCAGTTCTTC.

The V call is TRBV27, the J call TRBJ2-3; the match to TRBD2 covers 11 bases. The germline V gene has CDR1 MNHEY and CDR2 SMNVEV (reference sequence). This CDR3 region has 14 residues. With V trimmed by 6 bases and J by 8 bases, 7 bases remained unmatched. CDR3 region: CASSQGTSGLTQYF. CDR3 in DNA: TGTGCCAGCAGCCAAGGGACTAGCGGACTTACGCAGTATTTT.

This clone has just a few counts. The chain has TRBV19 and TRBJ1-1; D possibly corresponds to TRBD1 (6 bases). The CDR3 extends over 13 amino acids. With 9 bases removed from V and 8 bases from J, the gap between germline ends came to 19 bases. The germline V gene encodes CDR1 LNHDA and CDR2 SQIVND (reference sequence). The DNA for the CDR3 is TGTGCCAGCTCTATGGGGGCCTACGGAGAAGCTTTCTTT. Its protein is CASSMGAYGEAFF.

This clone has more than one count but fewer than ten. The rearrangement links TRBV7-9 to TRBJ2-7; D is tentatively TRBD1 or TRBD2 (5 bases each). CDR1 is SEHNR, CDR2 FQNEAQ, per germline (reference sequence). V lost 5 bases to trimming and J lost 3 bases, with 14 bases between them. CDR3 length: 14 amino acids. The CDR3 DNA follows: TGTGCCAGCAGCACCGGGACCGAACGCTACGAGCAGTACTTC. Translated, it gives CASSTGTERYEQYF.

The rearrangement uses TRBV27 and TRBJ1-5; D is uncertain. CDR3 length equals 16 residues. The V gene's germline CDR1 is MNHEY and CDR2 SMNVEV (reference sequence). Trimming cost V 3 bases and J 1 base, with 13 bases left between them. The CDR3, as DNA: TGTGCCAGCAGTTTGCCGGGAGGATTCAGCAATCAGCCCCAGCATTTT. Translation gives CASSLPGGFSNQPQHF.

This chain uses TRBV29-1 with TRBJ2-5, with 10 positions matching TRBD1. With V trimmed by 2 bases and J by 3 bases, 9 bases remained unmatched. This CDR3 comprises 16 residues. CDR1 SQVTM and CDR2 ANQGSEA come from the germline V gene. This CDR3 is CSVEFPAGQGEETQYF. Here the CDR3 DNA reads TGCAGCGTTGAATTCCCCGCCGGACAGGGGGAAGAGACCCAGTACTTC.

The J gene is TRBJ1-1, the V gene TRBV6-5, with D possibly matching TRBD1 (6 bases). Germline loops: CDR1 MNHEY, CDR2 SVGAGI. The CDR3 totals 14 residues. V dropped 6 bases and J dropped 5 bases, with 16 bases sitting between them. The CDR3 region has the DNA TGTGCCAGCAGAACGGTGGGGGGCAATACTGAAGCTTTCTTT. Translation: CASRTVGGNTEAFF.

V is TRBV4-1 and J is TRBJ1-1; perhaps TRBD1 as D (5 bases). Germline V CDR1 and CDR2: MGHRA, YSYEKL. This CDR3 contains 15 residues. V lost 1 base and J lost 1, with 10 bases in between. The CDR3 DNA follows: TGCGCCAGCAGCCAAGGGTCGGGGGGGAACACTGAAGCTTTCTTT. This translates into CASSQGSGGNTEAFF.

This chain joins TRBV7-2 and TRBJ2-7; 7 nucleotides match TRBD1. CDR3 length: 15 residues. With V trimmed by 6 bases and J by 2 bases, 10 bases remained unmatched. Germline V CDR1 and CDR2: SGHTA, FQGNSA. The CDR3 coding sequence is TGTGCCAGCAGTGATTACACAGGGGACACCTACGAGCAGTACTTC. This translates into CASSDYTGDTYEQYF.

The chain joins TRBV21-1 to TRBJ1-2. TRBV21-1 constitutes a pseudogene. There are 14 residues in the CDR3. The CDR3 sequence is CASSKGRQPYGYTF. CDR3 coding DNA: TGTGCCAGCAGCAAAGGGCGTCAGCCGTATGGCTACACCTTC.

The genes are TRBV29-1 and TRBJ2-2; 7 bases are shared with TRBD2. Germline V gene data show CDR1 as SQVTM and CDR2 as ANQGSEA. The CDR3 is 15 residues long. V was pared by 4 bases and J by 5 bases, with 10 bases of the junction left unmatched. CDR3 sequence (DNA): TGCAGCGTTGTACGGGCGGGGGAAGAGACCGGGGAGCTGTTTTTT. The encoded protein is CSVVRAGEETGELFF.

J is TRBJ2-3 and V is TRBV29-1, with TRBD2 matching over 11 bases. V lost 6 bases and J lost 4; bases outside the gene matches: 9. In germline, CDR1 is SQVTM, CDR2 ANQGSEA. The CDR3 is 15 amino acids. The DNA for the CDR3 is TGCAGCGTCGCTCTTAGCGGGGGGGACGCAGATACGCAGTATTTT. Translating gives CSVALSGGDADTQYF.

This rearrangement joins TRBV29-1 to TRBJ1-2; 7 bases align to TRBD1. CDR1 SQVTM and CDR2 ANQGSEA come from the germline V gene. This CDR3 is 12 amino acids long. Unmatched junction bases numbered 5, after V lost 6 bases and J lost 4 bases. The DNA of the CDR3 is TGCAGCGTCGTAGGGACAGTCTATGGCTACACCTTC. This codes for CSVVGTVYGYTF.

This clone has more than one count but fewer than ten. The chain couples TRBV6-4 to TRBJ2-6, with unresolved D. The ends were cut back, 6 bases at V and 0 bases at J, with 9 bases in the middle. This CDR3 has 15 amino acids. Germline-derived CDR1 and CDR2 are MRHNA and SNTAGT. In DNA, the CDR3 is TGTGCCAGCAGCGCAGCAAACTCTGGGGCCAACGTCCTGACTTTC. This encodes CASSAANSGANVLTF.

The genes are TRBV27 and TRBJ1-5; D not resolved. Germline V gives CDR1 MNHEY, CDR2 SMNVEV (reference sequence). The V end was cut by 6 bases, the J end by 2 bases, with 14 bases between. This CDR3 is built from 15 residues. As DNA, the CDR3 is TGTGCCAGCAGCGCGGCGAGTTTGGGCAATCAGCCCCAGCATTTT. Translated, it gives CASSAASLGNQPQHF.

Written as DNA, the CDR3 is TGCAGCGTTGAAGAGGCGGGCAGGGGAATCGCCGGGGAGCTGTTTTTT. This translates into CSVEEAGRGIAGELFF. The gene calls are TRBV29-1 and TRBJ2-2; a weak D match, TRBD1 (6 bases). This CDR3 spans 16 amino acids. V lost 0 bases and J 6 bases, leaving 17 bases between the germline ends. In germline, CDR1 is SQVTM, CDR2 ANQGSEA.

This clone is medium-sized by share. This chain's CDR3 is CASSEGTADTGELFF. DNA for the CDR3: TGTGCCAGCAGTGAAGGGACAGCGGACACCGGGGAGCTGTTTTTT. The genes are TRBV6-4 and TRBJ2-2, with 7 nucleotides matching TRBD1. Germline CDR1 is MRHNA and CDR2 is SNTAGT. V lost 3 bases and J lost 3; bases outside the gene matches: 4. This CDR3 has 15 amino acids.

The chain has TRBV27 and TRBJ1-1; D is possibly TRBD1 (5 bases). Trimming took 3 bases from V and 5 from J, leaving 13 bases between them. The length of the CDR3 is 14 residues. Germline lookup yields CDR1 MNHEY and CDR2 SMNVEV (reference sequence). The CDR3 nucleotides read TGTGCCAGCAGTTTTGGGGGGGGGAAGACTGAAGCTTTCTTT. Translation: CASSFGGGKTEAFF.

The gene calls are TRBV29-1 and TRBJ2-5; tentatively, D is TRBD1 (5 bases). The V gene lost 2 bases and the J gene lost 1 base, with 14 bases spanning the gap. CDR1 is SQVTM, CDR2 ANQGSEA, per germline. The CDR3 is made up of 15 amino acids. The CDR3 DNA reads as TGCAGCGTTGAACGAATCGCGGACATCCAAGAGACCCAGTACTTC. It encodes CSVERIADIQETQYF. The variable domain in full, with the rest retrieved from reference TRBV29-1 and TRBJ2-5, is SAVISQKPSRDICQRGTSLTIQCQVDSQVTMMFWYRQQPGQSLTLIATANQGSEATYESGFVIDKFPISRPNLTFSTLTVSNMSPEDSSIYLCSVERIADIQETQYFGPGTRLLVL.

This clone was observed once. The chain combines TRBV7-6 with TRBJ2-3, with 10 bases that match TRBD2. The length of the CDR3 is 16 residues. Per germline, CDR1 SGHVS and CDR2 FNYEAQ. Losses at the gene ends were 5 bases for V and 1 base for J; bases not matched to a gene: 6. CDR3 sequence reads: CASSQHGLAGTDTQYF. DNA of the CDR3: TGTGCCAGCAGCCAACACGGACTAGCGGGCACAGATACGCAGTATTTT.

The CDR3 nucleotides read TGTGCCAGCCGGACCCAAAAGACTAGCTTGAATCTCTACGAGCAGTACTTC. Translation: CASRTQKTSLNLYEQYF. V gene TRBV28 combines with J gene TRBJ2-7; TRBD2 agrees at 7 bases. The germline CDR1 and CDR2 sequences are MDHEN and SYDVKM. The CDR3 is made up of 17 amino acids. The ends lost 8 bases at V and 3 bases at J; junction bases unmatched: 19. Together with reference TRBV28 and TRBJ2-7, the CDR3 gives the full variable domain: DVKVTQSSRYLVKRTGEKVFLECVQDMDHENMFWYRQDPGLGLRLIYFSYDVKMKEKGDIPEGYSVSREKKERFSLILESASTNQTSMYLCASRTQKTSLNLYEQYFGPGTRLTVT.

The chain couples TRBV15 to TRBJ2-2; 14 nucleotides match TRBD2. Germline V lookup: CDR1 LNHNV, CDR2 YYDKDF (reference sequence). This CDR3 spans 19 amino acids. The V and J ends lost 1 base and 0 bases, in that order; junction bases with no gene match: 4. Here the CDR3 DNA reads TGTGCCACCAGCAGAGGACTAGCGGGGGGGCCGTCGAACACCGGGGAGCTGTTTTTT. It translates to CATSRGLAGGPSNTGELFF.

As to this clone: The junction shows a germline mismatch at one end, possibly a read error. This chain connects TRBV7-7 to TRBJ2-7, with 8 bases that match TRBD1. CDR1 and CDR2 (germline): SSHAT, FNYEAQ (reference sequence). This CDR3 comprises 15 residues. CDR3 nucleotide sequence: TGTGCTAGCAGCCCAGGCACAGGGGGCTCCTACGAGCAGTACTTC. This translates into CASSPGTGGSYEQYF.